This is a list of T cell receptor beta chains from one sample in a study of CD8 T cells in ankylosing spondylitis. Via MiXCR, TCRdb re-called the 5' RACE reads, giving one row per CDR3 protein. The sample shows roughly 180,000 distinct CDR3 sequences, 10% to 15% of them seen only once. The sample consisted of blood, either unsorted or a sorted T cell fraction (not recorded which). The receptors here all came from a male donor with ankylosing spondylitis or in good health (not recorded which). CDR3s include the opening cysteine and the closing phenylalanine or tryptophan. The D gene is left open where the match is weak. The size entry is marked missing in some rows and otherwise reads once, few, many or a size class.

TRBV20-1	-	TRBD1	TRBJ1-1	TGCAGTGCTAGAGGGGGGACAGTGACAAACACTGAAGCTTTCTTT	CSARGGTVTNTEAFF
TRBV3-1	few	TRBD2	TRBJ2-2	TGTGCCAGCAGCCCCCTCGGGGTACTAGCGGGAGGTCCTTACGGGGAGCTGTTTTTT	CASSPLGVLAGGPYGELFF
TRBV20-1	-	-	TRBJ2-5	TGCAGTGCCCCGGGTAGGGAGACCCAGTACTTC	CSAPGRETQYF
TRBV5-6	few	TRBD2	TRBJ2-7	TGTGCCAGCAGCTTGGTCGGTAGCGGGATAGGCGAGCAGTACTTC	CASSLVGSGIGEQYF
TRBV27	many	TRBD1	TRBJ2-5	TGTGCCAGCAGTTCCGGGACAGGGATAGAAGAGACCCAGTACTTC	CASSSGTGIEETQYF
TRBV2	few	TRBD1	TRBJ2-7	TGTGCCAGCAGAGTACAGGGGGGATACGAGCAGTACTTC	CASRVQGGYEQYF
TRBV7-9	-	-	TRBJ2-7	TGTGCCAGCAGCTTAGTATCGGGCGACTACGAGCAGTACTTC	CASSLVSGDYEQYF
TRBV29-1	few	-	TRBJ1-2	TGCAGCGTGGAGAGGGACACCTATGGCTACACCTTC	CSVERDTYGYTF
TRBV11-1	few	TRBD2	TRBJ2-1	TGTGCCAGCAGCCAGACCCGACTAGCGGGGGGGGCGAGCTCCTACAATGAGCAGTTCTTC	CASSQTRLAGGASSYNEQFF
TRBV27	few	TRBD1	TRBJ1-1	TGTGCCAGCAGGCAAGGACAGGGGGAGGAACAAGCTTTCTTT	CASRQGQGEEQAFF
TRBV2	-	TRBD2	TRBJ2-3	TGTGCCAGCGGGAGGGCACCCCAGCCAGATACGCAGTATTTT	CASGRAPQPDTQYF
TRBV15	-	-	TRBJ2-5	TGTGCCACCAGAGCGCCCGTTGAGAACGGGGAGACCCAGTACTTC	CATRAPVENGETQYF
TRBV14	-	TRBD2	TRBJ2-1	TGTGCCAGCAGCCAAGATCGGGGCGGGAGCTCCTACAATGAGCAGTTCTTC	CASSQDRGGSSYNEQFF
TRBV7-9	-	TRBD2	TRBJ2-1	TGTGCCAGCAACACTCAATATCCGGGACTAGCGGACAATGAGCAGTTCTTC	CASNTQYPGLADNEQFF
TRBV6-2/TRBV6-3	few	-	TRBJ2-7	TGTGCCAGCAGTTACTTGGAGGCCGACTCCTACGAGCAGTACTTC	CASSYLEADSYEQYF
TRBV7-9	-	-	TRBJ2-2	TGTGCCAGCAGCTTATCCGGGGCCTCGAACACCGGGGAGCTGTTTTTT	CASSLSGASNTGELFF
TRBV7-9	-	-	TRBJ2-3	TGTGCCAGCAGCTCACAGGACTATACGCAGTATTTT	CASSSQDYTQYF
TRBV29-1	few	-	TRBJ1-1	TGCAGCGTTGAAGCCAGGGATAACACTGAAGCTTTCTTT	CSVEARDNTEAFF
TRBV5-4	-	-	TRBJ2-3	TGTGCCAGCAGCTTGAGGGAGGCAGATACGCAGTATTTT	CASSLREADTQYF
TRBV4-1	-	TRBD1	TRBJ1-5	TGCGCCAGCAGCCAGGACAGGAATACTAATCAGCCCCAGCATTTT	CASSQDRNTNQPQHF
TRBV7-9	-	-	TRBJ2-7	TGTGCCAGCAGCTCCGTTAGACAGCCCTACGAGCAGTACTTC	CASSSVRQPYEQYF
TRBV5-6	-	-	TRBJ1-1	TGTGCCAGCAGCTTGGGAATTGCTGAAGCTTTCTTT	CASSLGIAEAFF
TRBV19	few	-	TRBJ1-5	TGTGCCAGCCCTCCCCAGCATTTT	CASPPQHF
TRBV6-5	many	-	TRBJ2-7	TGTGCCACCCCAGCGTCCACCTACGAGCAGTACTTC	CATPASTYEQYF
TRBV2	-	-	TRBJ1-2	TGTGCCAGCAGTACGAAAGAGGGGACACCTAACTATGGCTACACCTTC	CASSTKEGTPNYGYTF
TRBV4-2	few	-	TRBJ1-1	TGTGCCAGCAGCCAAGCCCCGGAGGCGAACACTGAAGCTTTCTTT	CASSQAPEANTEAFF
TRBV9	-	-	TRBJ2-7	TGTGCCAGCGGGGGTTTGAGGTCCTACGAGCAGTACTTC	CASGGLRSYEQYF
TRBV5-6	many	-	TRBJ2-7	TGTGCCAGCAGCCCCCGACAGTTCTACGAGCAGTACTTC	CASSPRQFYEQYF
TRBV12-3/TRBV12-4	-	TRBD2	TRBJ2-1	TGTGCCAGCAGTTTAGGATGGGGAGGGGCCCCCAGCTCCTACAATGAGCAGTTCTTC	CASSLGWGGAPSSYNEQFF
TRBV9	-	TRBD2	TRBJ2-1	TGTGCCAGCAGCGTAGATATAGCGGGCCTCTACAATGAGCAGTTCTTC	CASSVDIAGLYNEQFF
TRBV4-1	few	-	TRBJ2-1	TGCGCCAGCAGCCAAAAACGGGGCAGCTCCTACAATGAGCAGTTCTTC	CASSQKRGSSYNEQFF
TRBV7-9	many	TRBD2	TRBJ2-1	TGTGCCAGCAGCTCACGACTAGCGGAGAACAATGAGCAGTTCTTC	CASSSRLAENNEQFF
TRBV19	-	-	TRBJ2-7	TGTGCCAGTAGTGTCCAGGGGTCGCCCTACGAGCAGTACTTC	CASSVQGSPYEQYF
TRBV9	few	-	TRBJ2-3	TGTGCCAGCAGCGATCCGGGACTCATCACAGATACGCAGTATTTT	CASSDPGLITDTQYF
TRBV15	few	TRBD2	TRBJ2-3	TGTGCCACCAGCAAGGGACTAGCGGGAAACACAGATACGCAGTATTTT	CATSKGLAGNTDTQYF
TRBV9	-	-	TRBJ2-7	TGTGCCAGCAGCGTTAGCCCCTCCTACGAGCAGTACTTC	CASSVSPSYEQYF
TRBV20-1	-	TRBD1	TRBJ1-1	TGCAGTGCCCAGGAAGGACAGGGAGTTACTGAAGCTTTCTTT	CSAQEGQGVTEAFF
TRBV12-3/TRBV12-4	-	TRBD2	TRBJ2-5	TGTGCCAGCAGTTTAAGTCCCCTAGCGGGGGGTCTAGACCTCCAAGAGACCCAGTACTTC	CASSLSPLAGGLDLQETQYF
TRBV7-2	-	TRBD2	TRBJ2-4	TGTGCCAGCAGGGGCGCGGGGGACATTCAGTACTTC	CASRGAGDIQYF
TRBV5-1	-	-	TRBJ2-5	TGCGCCAGCAGCTTGGGGCCAGACAGCGACGTGGCCCAGTACTTC	CASSLGPDSDVAQYF
TRBV19	-	-	TRBJ2-1	TGTGCCAGTAGTTTAGTCGTCTACAATGAGCAGTTCTTC	CASSLVVYNEQFF
TRBV27	-	-	TRBJ1-5	TGTGCCAGCAGCCTGGGGGACCCCGCATTTCAGCCCCAGCATTTT	CASSLGDPAFQPQHF
TRBV6-1	few	-	TRBJ2-5	TGTGCCAGCAGTGAAGCGGAGGTGCAGGATCAAGAGACCCAGTACTTC	CASSEAEVQDQETQYF
TRBV7-2	few	TRBD2	TRBJ2-7	TGTGCCAGCAGACCCGGGACTAGCGGGAGCTTAGAGCAGTACTTC	CASRPGTSGSLEQYF
TRBV27	many	-	TRBJ1-1	TGTGCCAGCAGTTTAGCAGGGACGAACACTGAAGCTTTCTTT	CASSLAGTNTEAFF
TRBV12-3/TRBV12-4	-	-	TRBJ2-2	TGTGCCAGCAGTTTCCCCGGGTGGGCCGGGGAGCTGTTTTTT	CASSFPGWAGELFF
TRBV5-1	few	-	TRBJ2-2	TGCGCCAGCAGCTCGGATGGGTCGAACACCGGGGAGCTGTTTTTT	CASSSDGSNTGELFF
TRBV7-9	-	-	TRBJ1-1	TGTGCCAGCAGCTTAGCACAGGGTCGTCGCACTGAAGCTTTCTTT	CASSLAQGRRTEAFF
TRBV10-1	-	-	TRBJ2-6	TGCGCCAGCAGTATGACAGGCTCTGGGGCCAACGTCCTGACTTTC	CASSMTGSGANVLTF
TRBV7-8	many	TRBD2	TRBJ2-1	TGTGCCAGCAGCTTAACAACCGTACTAGCGGGAGATGAGCAGTTCTTC	CASSLTTVLAGDEQFF
TRBV12-3/TRBV12-4	-	TRBD2	TRBJ2-3	TGTACCTTCTGTTTCCCGCTAGCGGGGGGGATCTTCACAGATACGCAGTATTTT	CTFCFPLAGGIFTDTQYF
TRBV7-9	-	-	TRBJ2-7	TGTGCCAGCAGCCCTCCCCCGGAGGTAGCAGACTACGAGCAGTACTTC	CASSPPPEVADYEQYF